Each of the 4 T cell receptor beta chains below was sequenced from the same sample in a study of CD8+ T cells in alopecia areata. Following extraction, RNA underwent reverse transcription to cDNA, which served as the sequencing template. Profiling relied on immunoSEQ multiplex PCR, and the TCRdb table lists in-frame clones only, not all of them. The sample shows about 140,000 clones, approximately 50% of them seen only once. The source material was CD4+ T cells sorted from blood, sampled at week 0. Receptors originate from a human donor with alopecia areata.

This rearrangement joins TRBV29-1 to TRBJ2-3; 12 bases line up with TRBD2. This CDR3 is built from 15 residues. CDR1 and CDR2 (germline): SQVTM, ANQGSEA. V lost 1 base and J lost 4; bases outside the gene matches: 3. This CDR3 is CSVEASGRAPDTQYF. The CDR3 DNA follows: TGCAGCGTTGAAGCTAGCGGGAGGGCCCCAGATACGCAGTATTTT.

This chain links TRBV7-8 with TRBJ2-5; maybe TRBD2 (5 bases). This CDR3 has 13 residues. Germline values: CDR1 SGHVS, CDR2 FQNEAQ. V was shortened by 6 bases and J by 5 bases, with 13 bases between the two germline ends. In DNA, the CDR3 is TGTGCCAGCAGGACTACCGCCTGGGAGACCCAGTACTTC. This translates into CASRTTAWETQYF.

The count of this clone is one. CDR3 bases: TGCGCCAGCAGCCAAGTCAGGAGCGGGAGAGCGTCCACCGGGGAGCTGTTTTTT. This codes for CASSQVRSGRASTGELFF. The chain recombines TRBV4-3 with TRBJ2-2; TRBD2 agrees at 8 bases. J lost 4 bases, V lost 1 base, and 11 bases had no gene match. Germline V CDR1 and CDR2: LGHNA, YSLEER. The CDR3 loop spans 18 amino acids.

Here the CDR3 DNA reads TGTGCCAGCAGCAAAAAGGTGACAGCCCCCCTCAATGAGCAGTTCTTC. This gives the protein CASSKKVTAPLNEQFF. This chain connects TRBV7-3 to TRBJ2-1; TRBD1 is a possible D gene (5 bases). Germline V gene lookup returns CDR1 SGHTA and CDR2 FQGTGA. The length of the CDR3 is 16 residues. The germline V and J ends were trimmed by 5 bases and 6 bases, with 20 bases remaining between them.